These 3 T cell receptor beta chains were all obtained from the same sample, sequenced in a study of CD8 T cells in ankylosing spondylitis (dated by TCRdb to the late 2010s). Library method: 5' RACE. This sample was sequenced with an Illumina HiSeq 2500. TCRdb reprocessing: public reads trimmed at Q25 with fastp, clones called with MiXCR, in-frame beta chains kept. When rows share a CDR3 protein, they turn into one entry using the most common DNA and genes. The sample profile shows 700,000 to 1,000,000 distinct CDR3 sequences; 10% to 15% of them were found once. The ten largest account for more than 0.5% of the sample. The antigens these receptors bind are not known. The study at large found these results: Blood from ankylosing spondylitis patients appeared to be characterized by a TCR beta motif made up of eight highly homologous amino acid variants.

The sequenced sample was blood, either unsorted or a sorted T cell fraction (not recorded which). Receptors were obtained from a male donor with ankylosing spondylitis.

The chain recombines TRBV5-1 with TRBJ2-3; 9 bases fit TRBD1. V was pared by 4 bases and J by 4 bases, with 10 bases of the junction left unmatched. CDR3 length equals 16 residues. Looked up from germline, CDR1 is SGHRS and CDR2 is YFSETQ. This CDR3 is CASSLLPGQGADTQYF. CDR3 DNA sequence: TGCGCCAGCAGCCTACTTCCGGGACAGGGTGCAGATACGCAGTATTTT.

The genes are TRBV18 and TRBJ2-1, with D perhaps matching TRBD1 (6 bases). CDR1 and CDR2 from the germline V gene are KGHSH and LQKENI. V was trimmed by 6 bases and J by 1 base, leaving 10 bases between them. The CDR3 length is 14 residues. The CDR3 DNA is TGTGCCAGCTCCGAACAGGGATCCTACAATGAGCAGTTCTTC. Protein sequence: CASSEQGSYNEQFF.

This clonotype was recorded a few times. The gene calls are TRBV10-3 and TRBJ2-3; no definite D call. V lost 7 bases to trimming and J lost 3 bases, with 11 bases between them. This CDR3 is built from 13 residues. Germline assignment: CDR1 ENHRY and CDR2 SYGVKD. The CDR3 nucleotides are TGTGCCATCAAACCCGAAGGGACAGATACGCAGTATTTT. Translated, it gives CAIKPEGTDTQYF.